The rows below give T cell receptor beta chains drawn from one sample of a study of cytomegalovirus exposure and HLA in healthy donors. TCRdb's copy holds only in-frame clones and misses some; the assay was immunoSEQ multiplex PCR. The sample lists more than 140,000 clones; around 65% were seen once. The sample comprised PBMCs. These TCRs come from a woman aged 30 to 39 in good health and CMV-seropositive. Each CDR3 is given with its conserved first and last residue. Each record gives: CDR3 protein, D gene, V gene, J gene. The D gene is left open where the match is weak.

CASSPRTGGNSPLHF,TRBD1,TRBV9,TRBJ1-6
CASSLASGAETQYF,.,TRBV5-1,TRBJ2-5
CASSDYNTGELFF,.,TRBV2,TRBJ2-2
CASSYSLASGYEQYF,TRBD2,TRBV6-5,TRBJ2-7
CASSSQEGSLWETQYF,.,TRBV7-2,TRBJ2-5
CASTIAGGKNEQFF,TRBD2,TRBV5-1,TRBJ2-1
CASRSGPLVGYTF,.,TRBV5-1,TRBJ1-2
CASSLHPATNEKLFF,.,TRBV23-1,TRBJ1-4
CASSLIQVNTEAFF,.,TRBV5-4,TRBJ1-1
CASSAPGQGQETQYF,TRBD1,TRBV27,TRBJ2-5
CASSQEPQGYYGYTF,.,TRBV4-1,TRBJ1-2
CASCDRGYGYTF,.,TRBV19,TRBJ1-2
CAIRTTGQAFF,TRBD1,TRBV10-3,TRBJ1-1
CASSPDSHSGNTIYF,.,TRBV5-4,TRBJ1-3
CASSLGGQRYNEQFF,TRBD1,TRBV5-4,TRBJ2-1
CASRLAGINTDTQYF,TRBD2,TRBV10-2,TRBJ2-3
CASLRDGYTF,.,TRBV6-1,TRBJ1-2